This TCR beta chain was identified during a study of cytotoxic CD8 clonotypes in ibrutinib-treated CLL. Study as a whole: Response samples were taken after a median of about 12 months on treatment, range 6 to 36.

Investigators sought sequencing depths of between 1 in 200,000 and 1 in 1 million T cells. Only in-frame clones appear in the TCRdb table, and some are missing; sequencing was by immunoSEQ multiplex PCR. The sample carries 130,000 or so clones, approximately 80% recorded once. A remark on this clone: Its specificity is unknown.

Notes on the study in general: Clonality was higher at baseline than in age-matched healthy donors and tracked circulating CD8+ T-cell counts. The times at which samples were taken varied between sustained-remission and progressing patients.

Trimming took 7 bases from V and 1 from J, leaving 18 bases between them. The CDR3 spans 16 residues. Germline V gene sequence: CDR1 SGHTA, CDR2 FQGNSA. The sequence was collected from a human donor with chronic lymphocytic leukemia. Sample: PBMCs, taken after 12 months of ibrutinib treatment. The chain links TRBV7-2 to TRBJ2-3, with D perhaps assigned TRBD1 or TRBD2 (6 bases each). CDR3 nucleotide sequence: TGTGCCAGCACCATACCCCACAGGGAGGGCACAGATACGCAGTATTTT. It yields the protein CASTIPHREGTDTQYF.